The 21 T cell receptor beta chains below all came from one sample that was sequenced in a study of T cells after yellow fever vaccination. TCRdb re-derived calls from the 5' RACE reads in MiXCR, one entry per CDR3 protein. The data hold 300,000 to 350,000 distinct CDR3 sequences, with around 4.1% observed a single time. The source was PBMCs, collected 5 days after the yellow fever booster vaccination. The receptor source for this set is a man between 18 and 29 years old who received the YFV17D yellow fever vaccine.

The genes are TRBV18 and TRBJ1-1; possibly TRBD1 for D (5 bases). V was cut by 4 bases and J by 7 bases, with 10 bases left in between. Germline-derived CDR1 and CDR2 are KGHSH and LQKENI. The CDR3 has 12 residues. The CDR3 loop is CASSLERGEAFF. In DNA form, the CDR3 reads TGTGCCAGCTCACTCGAAAGGGGTGAAGCTTTCTTT.

The table lists this clonotype with a few counts. The CDR3 is CSATTGTAYEQYF. The CDR3 DNA follows: TGCAGTGCTACGACCGGGACGGCCTACGAGCAGTACTTC. The chain employs TRBV20-1 and TRBJ2-7; D may correspond to TRBD1 or TRBD2 (5 bases each). Trimming shortened V by 4 bases and J by 2 bases, and 12 bases separated the two germline ends. The CDR3 length is 13 residues. Germline CDR1 and CDR2: DFQATT and SNEGSKA (reference sequence).

This clonotype has only a few counts. The V call is TRBV6-5, the J call TRBJ2-5; the match to TRBD1 covers 12 bases. CDR3 length: 17 residues. Germline V gene sequence: CDR1 MNHEY, CDR2 SVGAGI. V lost 2 bases, J lost 3 bases, and 7 bases stayed unmatched. The CDR3 region is CASSYNPGTGGKETQYF. As DNA, the CDR3 is TGTGCCAGCAGTTACAACCCCGGGACAGGGGGCAAAGAGACCCAGTACTTC.

This clonotype was counted a few times. V usage is TRBV10-3 and J usage is TRBJ2-3, with D possibly called TRBD1 or TRBD2 (6 bases each). Trimming removed 7 bases from V and 6 bases from J, with 14 bases in between. The CDR3 consists of 13 residues. The germline V gene encodes CDR1 ENHRY and CDR2 SYGVKD. The DNA for the CDR3 is TGTGCCATCACACAGGGAGGTGGCGATACGCAGTATTTT. Encoded protein: CAITQGGGDTQYF.

This clonotype has a handful of counts. The rearrangement joins TRBV7-6 to TRBJ2-3; the match to TRBD2 covers 10 bases. Looked up from germline, CDR1 is SGHVS and CDR2 is FNYEAQ. The CDR3 covers 16 residues. V was clipped by 5 bases and J by 1 base; unmatched bases: 6. The CDR3 reads CASSQKSGGGTDTQYF. The CDR3 nucleotides are TGTGCCAGCAGCCAGAAGAGCGGGGGGGGCACAGATACGCAGTATTTT. Combining the CDR3 with reference TRBV7-6 and TRBJ2-3 gives the whole variable domain GAGVSQSPRYKVTKRGQDVALRCDPISGHVSLYWYRQALGQGPEFLTYFNYEAQQDKSGLPNDRFSAERPEGSISTLTIQRTEQRDSAMYRCASSQKSGGGTDTQYFGPGTRLTVL.

CDR3 protein: CASSKRRDFFYEQYF. CDR3 nucleotides: TGTGCCAGCAGTAAACGCAGGGACTTTTTTTACGAGCAGTACTTC. V usage is TRBV12-3 or TRBV12-4 and J usage is TRBJ2-7; a weak D match, TRBD2 (6 bases). V lost 5 bases to trimming and J lost 4 bases, with 18 bases between them. CDR3 size: 15 residues.

This clonotype was counted between two and nine times. The gene calls are TRBV6-2 or TRBV6-3 and TRBJ2-1; 12 nucleotides align to TRBD2. The J segment lost 10 bases and the V segment lost 4 bases, leaving 11 bases of the junction unmatched. CDR1 is MNHEY and CDR2 is SVGEGT in the germline V gene. The CDR3 is 16 residues long. CDR3: CASSFGTSGPYGEQFF. CDR3 DNA sequence: TGTGCCAGCAGTTTCGGGACTAGCGGGCCTTACGGGGAGCAGTTCTTC.

Ten or more counts support this clonotype. The chain has TRBV12-3 or TRBV12-4 and TRBJ2-7; no firm D call. The CDR3 length is 14 residues. V lost 0 bases and J 0 bases, leaving 6 bases between the germline ends. CDR3 nucleotide sequence: TGTGCCAGCAGTTTAGCAGGAGACTCCTACGAGCAGTACGTC. Translated, it gives CASSLAGDSYEQYV.

This clonotype was picked up many times. The genes are TRBV11-3 and TRBJ2-1; D uncertain. The CDR3 is 16 amino acids. Germline loops: CDR1 SGHNT, CDR2 YENEEA. Trimming shortened V by 5 bases and J by 4 bases, and 18 bases separated the two germline ends. CDR3 DNA: TGTGCCAGCAGCCTCTCGATCGGCGTTGGGTACAATGAGCAGTTCTTC. Amino acids: CASSLSIGVGYNEQFF. Full variable domain (outside the CDR3, taken from reference TRBV11-3 and TRBJ2-1): EAGVVQSPRYKIIEKKQPVAFWCNPISGHNTLYWYLQNLGQGPELLIRYENEEAVDDSQLPKDRFSAERLKGVDSTLKIQPAELGDSAVYLCASSLSIGVGYNEQFFGPGTRLTVL.

The chain has TRBV5-1 and TRBJ1-6; possible D gene TRBD1, 6 bases. The germline CDR1 and CDR2 sequences are SGHRS and YFSETQ. Trimming removed 6 bases from V and 6 bases from J, with 13 bases in between. The CDR3 sequence is 14 residues long. CDR3 DNA: TGCGCCAGCACCCAGGGGTCCCCTAATTCACCCCTCCACTTT. Encoded protein: CASTQGSPNSPLHF.

This clonotype has at least ten counts. The J gene is TRBJ1-6, the V gene TRBV4-1; D gene uncertain. Trimming took off 4 bases at V and 8 bases at J, with 9 bases between the two ends. The CDR3 runs to 13 residues. CDR1 and CDR2 from the germline V gene are MGHRA and YSYEKL. The CDR3 region has the DNA TGCGCCAGCAGCCCACCCGGGGATTCACCCCTCCACTTT. This gives the protein CASSPPGDSPLHF.

This chain uses TRBV6-2 or TRBV6-3 with TRBJ1-1, with 7 bases aligning to TRBD1. V was clipped by 0 bases and J by 6 bases; unmatched bases: 19. Germline loops: CDR1 MNHEY, CDR2 SVGEGT. This CDR3 region has 19 residues. The DNA of the CDR3 is TGTGCCAGCAGTTACTCACAGTTAACTAGGACAGGAAAACAGCCTGAAGCTTTCTTT. Amino acids: CASSYSQLTRTGKQPEAFF.

V and J are TRBV6-2 or TRBV6-3 and TRBJ2-3; 8 bases are shared with TRBD2. The CDR3 sequence is 15 residues long. Germline V lookup: CDR1 MNHEY, CDR2 SVGEGT. V lost 7 bases and J lost 2; bases outside the gene matches: 8. CDR3 in DNA: TGTGCCAGCACCCCCTTAGCGGGGATCACAGATACGCAGTATTTT. Encoded protein: CASTPLAGITDTQYF.

The genes are TRBV7-9 and TRBJ2-1, with 9 bases matching TRBD1. Germline CDR1 is SEHNR and CDR2 is FQNEAQ (reference sequence). V trimming: 4 bases; J trimming: 12 bases; junction bases outside the gene matches: 10. This CDR3 is 14 amino acids long. The CDR3 coding sequence is TGTGCCAGCAGCTCCTGGGACAGGGAAGAAGGGCAGTTCTTC. It encodes CASSSWDREEGQFF.

This clonotype was seen a handful of times. The chain has TRBV2 and TRBJ2-5; no firm D call. Germline V gene sequence: CDR1 SNHLY, CDR2 FYNNEI. The V gene lost 7 bases and the J gene lost 3 bases, with 24 bases spanning the gap. This CDR3 region has 17 residues. This CDR3 reads CASKSNWVGYAEETQYF. In DNA, the CDR3 is TGTGCCAGCAAGAGTAATTGGGTAGGGTATGCCGAAGAGACCCAGTACTTC.

At least ten counts were recorded for this clonotype. The chain has TRBV7-9 and TRBJ1-2; 7 bases agree with TRBD1. This CDR3 has 14 amino acids. Trimming cost V 5 bases and J 0 bases; bases outside gene matches: 3. CDR1 is SEHNR and CDR2 is FQNEAQ in the germline V gene (reference sequence). CDR3 sequence: CASSPTGPNYGYTF. The CDR3 DNA reads TGTGCCAGCAGCCCGACAGGGCCTAACTATGGCTACACCTTC.

There are many counts of this clonotype. The chain uses TRBV4-3 and TRBJ2-3; D is unresolved. V was clipped by 4 bases and J by 11 bases, with 16 bases between them. The length of the CDR3 is 13 residues. Germline CDR1 and CDR2: LGHNA and YSLEER. The chain's CDR3 is CASSPQASLGQYF. As DNA, the CDR3 is TGCGCCAGCAGCCCCCAGGCATCCTTGGGGCAGTATTTT.

This clonotype was counted at least ten times. The rearrangement links TRBV7-2 to TRBJ1-1; D gene ambiguous. This CDR3 comprises 13 residues. Germline CDR1 reads SGHTA; CDR2 reads FQGNSA. Trimming took off 5 bases at V and 10 bases at J, with 17 bases between the two ends. The CDR3 DNA follows: TGTGCCAGCAGCCCCGGAGGCGTGGGTGTAGCTTTCTTT. It encodes CASSPGGVGVAFF.

In this sample, this clonotype turned up a few times. The chain's CDR3 is CASRAGLEQYF. Written as DNA, the CDR3 is TGTGCCAGCAGAGCGGGACTCGAGCAGTACTTC. This chain joins TRBV5-8 and TRBJ2-7, with TRBD2 matching 7 bases. The junction had 2 bases not matched to a gene; V was cut back by 5 bases and J by 6 bases. This CDR3 is 11 amino acids long. Germline lookup yields CDR1 SGHTS and CDR2 YDEGEE.

At least ten counts were recorded for this clonotype. The V call is TRBV24-1, the J call TRBJ2-1, with 8 bases lining up with TRBD1. V trimming: 5 bases; J trimming: 4 bases; junction bases outside the gene matches: 6. Germline V lookup: CDR1 KGHDR, CDR2 SFDVKD. The CDR3 has 15 residues. The CDR3 loop reads CATSGETGGYNEQFF. The CDR3 DNA follows: TGTGCCACCAGTGGAGAAACAGGGGGTTACAATGAGCAGTTCTTC.

This clonotype has at least ten counts. CDR3 nucleotides: TGTGCCAGCAGCTTGTTCGGGGCCAACGTCCTGACTTTC. The encoded protein is CASSLFGANVLTF. This chain joins TRBV5-5 and TRBJ2-6; D unclear. V lost 1 base, J lost 4 bases, and 3 bases lay in between. The CDR3 spans 13 residues. Germline V lookup: CDR1 SGHKS, CDR2 YYEKEE (reference sequence).